One and the same sample provided the 25 T cell receptor beta chains below, sequenced in a study of identical twins. Using its own MiXCR run on the 5' RACE reads, TCRdb lists one record per CDR3 protein. The sample yields hundreds of thousands of distinct CDR3 sequences, 18% seen once. This sample was also put to use in a study of T cells expressing NK-cell markers.

The specimen sequenced was PBMCs. The receptors here all came from a woman in her late teens or twenties in good health.

This clonotype was recorded at least ten times. The gene calls are TRBV12-3 or TRBV12-4 and TRBJ2-2; the match to TRBD1 covers 7 bases. The junction had 13 bases not matched to a gene; V was cut back by 4 bases and J by 5 bases. The CDR3 sequence is 17 residues long. In nucleotides, the CDR3 is TGTGCCAGCAGTTCCGGGACAGTCGGATGGGGGACCGGGGAGCTGTTTTTT. Translating gives CASSSGTVGWGTGELFF.

For the CDR3, the DNA is TGTGCCAGTACCCTTAGCGGGAGTAGCGGAAACATTCAGTACTTC. It encodes CASTLSGSSGNIQYF. The chain carries TRBV19 and TRBJ2-4; 9 nucleotides align to TRBD2. The CDR3 covers 15 residues. Germline trimming cut 7 bases from V and 6 bases from J; bases unmatched to any gene: 10. Germline loops: CDR1 LNHDA, CDR2 SQIVND (reference sequence).

The J gene is TRBJ2-5, the V gene TRBV12-3 or TRBV12-4; D may match TRBD1 or TRBD2 (6 bases each). Trimming stripped 7 bases from V and 7 bases from J, with 25 bases between. The CDR3 sequence is 16 residues long. CDR3 in amino acids: CASTARGPWDRSTQYF. The CDR3 DNA sequence: TGTGCCAGCACCGCACGGGGGCCCTGGGATCGATCGACCCAGTACTTC.

V is TRBV5-1 and J is TRBJ2-1, with a tentative D call TRBD1 (5 bases). This CDR3 spans 13 amino acids. Trimming took off 5 bases at V and 14 bases at J, with 20 bases between the two ends. Germline CDR1 is SGHRS and CDR2 is YFSETQ. The CDR3 bases are TGCGCCAGCAGGTCCGAACACTGGGGCAAGAAGTTCTTC. This encodes CASRSEHWGKKFF.

The gene calls are TRBV5-1 and TRBJ2-7; 7 nucleotides line up with TRBD1. The CDR3 is 18 residues long. V shed 0 bases, J shed 3 bases, and the junction held 15 bases outside the gene matches. Per germline, CDR1 SGHRS and CDR2 YFSETQ. Here the CDR3 DNA reads TGCGCCAGCAGCTTGGTCTTTCCTCTGCAGGGGGAGAGCTACGAGCAGTACTTC. Encoded protein: CASSLVFPLQGESYEQYF.

J is TRBJ1-5 and V is TRBV20-1; 7 positions agree with TRBD1. V shed 2 bases and J 3 bases; nucleotides not matched to a gene: 4. Germline V gene data show CDR1 as DFQATT and CDR2 as SNEGSKA (reference sequence). The CDR3 is 14 residues long. The CDR3 DNA is TGCAGTGCTAGACGTGGGACAGTCAATCAGCCCCAGCATTTT. Amino acids: CSARRGTVNQPQHF.

This clonotype was counted only a few times. The V call is TRBV10-3, the J call TRBJ2-4; 7 positions match TRBD1. The CDR3 consists of 13 residues. Germline V lookup: CDR1 ENHRY, CDR2 SYGVKD. With 5 bases clipped from V and 5 bases from J, the junction kept 3 bases outside the gene matches. The CDR3 region has the DNA TGTGCCATCAGTTTCACAGGGGAAAACATTCAGTACTTC. It specifies CAISFTGENIQYF.

The chain carries TRBV4-3 and TRBJ2-3; TRBD1 might be the D (6 bases). Trimming left V 4 bases short and J 6 bases short, with 17 bases between. CDR3 size: 15 residues. Germline V gene data show CDR1 as LGHNA and CDR2 as YSLEER. The chain's CDR3 is CASSRGGPPGDTQYF. CDR3 DNA: TGCGCCAGCAGCCGAGGGGGACCTCCGGGGGATACGCAGTATTTT.

The V gene is TRBV27, the J gene TRBJ2-3, with D possibly being TRBD1 (5 bases). Germline V gene sequence: CDR1 MNHEY, CDR2 SMNVEV (reference sequence). CDR3 size: 15 residues. Trimming removed 3 bases from V and 6 bases from J, with 16 bases in between. CDR3 amino acids: CASSFRQNPWDTQYF. CDR3 nucleotides: TGTGCCAGCAGTTTCCGACAGAACCCCTGGGATACGCAGTATTTT.

This clonotype was seen more than once but under ten times. The V gene is TRBV6-1, the J gene TRBJ1-2; 7 bases are shared with TRBD1. Germline CDR1 reads MNHNS; CDR2 reads SASEGT. This CDR3 is 14 amino acids long. Trimming took 6 bases from V and 4 from J; bases not matched to a gene: 8. This CDR3 is CASSWGQTPYGYTF. The CDR3 nucleotides read TGTGCCAGCAGCTGGGGACAGACCCCCTATGGCTACACCTTC.

The gene calls are TRBV5-1 and TRBJ2-7; D remains ambiguous. V shed 4 bases and J shed 1 base, with 15 bases lying between them. The CDR3 extends over 15 amino acids. Looked up from germline, CDR1 is SGHRS and CDR2 is YFSETQ. CDR3 residues: CASSLESGRSYEQYF. Here the CDR3 DNA reads TGCGCCAGCAGCCTGGAGTCGGGTAGATCCTACGAGCAGTACTTC. Combining the CDR3 with reference TRBV5-1 and TRBJ2-7 gives the whole variable domain KAGVTQTPRYLIKTRGQQVTLSCSPISGHRSVSWYQQTPGQGLQFLFEYFSETQRNKGNFPGRFSGRQFSNSRSEMNVSTLELGDSALYLCASSLESGRSYEQYFGPGTRLTVT.

This clonotype was found many times. The chain couples TRBV29-1 to TRBJ2-1; D not resolved. The CDR3 length is 15 residues. V shed 4 bases and J shed 5 bases, with 18 bases lying between them. Germline CDR1 SQVTM, CDR2 ANQGSEA. The chain's CDR3 is CSVVPFRAIDNEQFF. The DNA of the CDR3 is TGCAGCGTTGTCCCCTTTCGTGCGATTGACAATGAGCAGTTCTTC.

The genes are TRBV7-2 and TRBJ1-4; D remains unclear. CDR1 SGHTA and CDR2 FQGNSA come from the germline V gene. The CDR3 runs 15 residues. Trimming removed 1 base at V and 3 bases at J, with 9 bases between. DNA for the CDR3: TGTGCCAGCAGCTTAGTGTTTAATCCTAATGAAAAACTGTTTTTT. Translating gives CASSLVFNPNEKLFF.

In nucleotides, the CDR3 is TGCAGTGCTAGCCAGGATAGCAATCAGCCCCAGCATTTT. Translation gives CSASQDSNQPQHF. The chain carries TRBV20-1 and TRBJ1-5; D is unresolved. From germline, CDR1 is DFQATT and CDR2 SNEGSKA (reference sequence). Trimming removed 3 bases from V and 0 bases from J, with 6 bases in between. The length of the CDR3 is 13 residues.

The chain joins TRBV12-3 or TRBV12-4 to TRBJ1-5, with 9 bases aligning to TRBD1. The CDR3 extends over 20 amino acids. V shed 4 bases, J shed 1 base, and the junction held 17 bases outside the gene matches. Here the CDR3 DNA reads TGTGCCAGCAGTTCCGTCGGTTGGGACAGGGTTAGACGGAGCAATCAGCCCCAGCATTTT. Protein sequence: CASSSVGWDRVRRSNQPQHF.

This rearrangement joins TRBV12-3 or TRBV12-4 to TRBJ2-5, with 8 nucleotides matching TRBD2. Trimming removed 4 bases from V and 5 bases from J; junction bases left unmatched: 6. CDR3 size: 14 residues. CDR3 DNA sequence: TGTGCCAGCAGTTGGACTAGCTCGGCGGAGACCCAGTACTTC. The encoded protein is CASSWTSSAETQYF.

This clonotype was seen more than once but under ten times. This chain links TRBV20-1 with TRBJ2-1; D could derive from TRBD1 or TRBD2 (5 bases each). The CDR3 spans 13 residues. Germline values: CDR1 DFQATT, CDR2 SNEGSKA (reference sequence). V was clipped by 6 bases and J by 7 bases, with 16 bases between them. The DNA for the CDR3 is TGCAGTGCCCGGGGCCGTTTCGGGAATGAGCAGTTCTTC. It is translated as CSARGRFGNEQFF.

The chain is built from TRBV27 and TRBJ1-1; D is perhaps TRBD1 (5 bases). The germline V gene encodes CDR1 MNHEY and CDR2 SMNVEV (reference sequence). The CDR3 runs to 13 residues. The ends were cut back, 4 bases at V and 4 bases at J, with 10 bases in the middle. CDR3 DNA sequence: TGTGCCAGCAGTTCGTCGGGGCCCACTGAAGCTTTCTTT. It translates to CASSSSGPTEAFF.

Only a few counts were recorded for this clonotype. Here the CDR3 DNA reads TGTGCCAGCAGCTTGGAGGCACTCACAGATACGCAGTATTTT. Translating it yields CASSLEALTDTQYF. The V call is TRBV5-8, the J call TRBJ2-3; D call uncertain. The CDR3 is 14 residues long. Germline CDR1 and CDR2: SGHTS and YDEGEE. V gave up 0 bases and J gave up 2 bases, with 7 bases separating them.

The chain recombines TRBV5-1 with TRBJ2-7; 8 positions agree with TRBD2. This CDR3 has 15 amino acids. Germline trimming cut 0 bases from V and 6 bases from J; bases unmatched to any gene: 8. From germline, CDR1 is SGHRS and CDR2 YFSETQ. This CDR3 is CASSLDPGGPVEQYF. CDR3 nucleotide sequence: TGCGCCAGCAGCTTGGACCCGGGAGGGCCGGTCGAGCAGTACTTC.

This sequence joins TRBV27 and TRBJ2-1; 8 bases align to TRBD2. This CDR3 comprises 16 residues. From germline, CDR1 is MNHEY and CDR2 SMNVEV (reference sequence). V was pared by 3 bases and J by 1 base, with 5 bases of the junction left unmatched. This chain's CDR3 is CASSFRGRWSYNEQFF. The CDR3 DNA reads as TGTGCCAGCAGTTTCCGCGGGAGGTGGTCCTACAATGAGCAGTTCTTC.

This clonotype was seen a few times. The CDR3 DNA follows: TGTGCCACCAGGGCGCCAGGTACCGGGGAGCTGTTTTTT. Its translation is CATRAPGTGELFF. The chain recombines TRBV24-1 with TRBJ2-2; D remains unclear. V was trimmed by 7 bases and J by 5 bases, leaving 10 bases between them. The CDR3 runs to 13 residues. The germline V gene has CDR1 KGHDR and CDR2 SFDVKD.

The genes are TRBV20-1 and TRBJ2-3, with 9 bases identical to TRBD2. In germline, CDR1 is DFQATT, CDR2 SNEGSKA (reference sequence). V shed 3 bases and J 5 bases; nucleotides not matched to a gene: 12. The CDR3 has 16 residues. As DNA, the CDR3 is TGCAGTGCTAGGGGGCCGGGACTAGCTGGGGGAGATACGCAGTATTTT. Translating it yields CSARGPGLAGGDTQYF.

This clonotype appeared a few times. This rearrangement joins TRBV10-2 to TRBJ1-2, with a tentative D call TRBD1 (5 bases). Germline CDR1 WSHSY, CDR2 SAAADI. There are 13 residues in the CDR3. Trimming took off 5 bases at V and 14 bases at J, with 21 bases between the two ends. CDR3 nucleotides: TGCGCCAGCAGTCGGGACGTTTCGGACTCGCTTACCTTC. Translating it yields CASSRDVSDSLTF.

The CDR3 bases are TGTGCCAGCAGTCCCCGGGACAGGGGCCGCTACGAGCAGTACTTC. This encodes CASSPRDRGRYEQYF. The chain combines TRBV6-2 or TRBV6-3 with TRBJ2-7, with 10 bases matching TRBD1. The germline CDR1 and CDR2 sequences are MNHEY and SVGEGT. The trim removed 5 bases at V and 3 bases at J, leaving 7 bases unmatched. The CDR3 covers 15 residues.